The 30 T cell receptor beta chains presented below share a single source sample, sequenced in a study of regulatory T cells in long-lasting Graves disease. HTBI primers from iRepertoire and Arm-PCR of CDR3 regions yielded the TCR beta libraries. A single record per CDR3 protein comes from TCRdb applying MiXCR to the multiplex PCR reads. There are 300,000 to 350,000 distinct CDR3 sequences in the sample; around 20% occur only once, and 25% to 35% lies in the top ten. As to time point: persistent/refractory GD, antithyroid drugs over 5 years with positive TRAb. Following extraction of RNA from PBMCs, that RNA was used to make the TCR library. Specimen: peripheral blood mononuclear cells (PBMCs), collected when the disease was refractory, from a patient treated with antithyroid drugs. The source is a female donor with Graves disease.

In its sample, this clonotype was seen many times. The CDR3 reads CASSLHPGTGGHYGYTF. The CDR3 DNA reads TGTGCCAGCAGCCTACATCCCGGGACAGGGGGCCACTATGGCTACACCTTC. The rearrangement uses TRBV6-1 and TRBJ1-2; 12 bases fit TRBD1. Germline V gene data show CDR1 as MNHNS and CDR2 as SASEGT. J lost 3 bases, V lost 6 bases, and 11 bases had no gene match. The CDR3 covers 17 residues.

This clonotype appeared a few times. This chain links TRBV11-2 with TRBJ2-4; tentative D call: TRBD2 (6 bases). There are 14 residues in the CDR3. The V end lost 4 bases, the J end lost 7 bases, and 14 bases lay between the germline ends. CDR1 is SGHAT, CDR2 FQNNGV, per germline. As DNA, the CDR3 is TGTGCCAGCAGCTCCCGGGGGAACTGGAACATTCAGTACTTC. Amino acid sequence: CASSSRGNWNIQYF.

This clonotype was recorded many times. V usage is TRBV7-2 and J usage is TRBJ2-5, with D unresolved. The V end lost 5 bases, the J end lost 4 bases, and 8 bases lay between the germline ends. CDR1 is SGHTA and CDR2 is FQGNSA in the germline V gene. This CDR3 region has 12 residues. For the CDR3, the DNA is TGTGCCAGCAGCCCGCCCGCAGAGACCCAGTACTTC. Translating gives CASSPPAETQYF.

This clonotype was counted ten times or more. The J gene is TRBJ1-6, the V gene TRBV11-2, with D perhaps matching TRBD1 (6 bases). The CDR3 has 15 amino acids. Between the trimmed V and J ends, which lost 5 bases and 7 bases, there was a span of 15 bases. Germline V gene lookup returns CDR1 SGHAT and CDR2 FQNNGV. The CDR3 is CASSVQGFSNSPLHF. CDR3 coding DNA: TGTGCCAGCAGCGTACAGGGTTTCTCAAATTCACCCCTCCACTTT.

This clonotype appeared a few times. This chain connects TRBV6-1 to TRBJ1-6; a possible D gene is TRBD1 (5 bases). In germline, CDR1 is MNHNS, CDR2 SASEGT. The CDR3 is 14 residues long. The V end lost 8 bases, the J end lost 3 bases, and 11 bases lay between the germline ends. The CDR3, as DNA: TGTGCCAGCCGGGCGGGGGGCTATAATTCACCCCTCCACTTT. Its translation: CASRAGGYNSPLHF.

This clonotype has a handful of counts. The genes are TRBV7-2 and TRBJ2-1; D uncertain. Trimming cost V 1 base and J 4 bases, with 8 bases left between them. Germline assignment: CDR1 SGHTA and CDR2 FQGNSA. CDR3 length: 14 amino acids. The CDR3 bases are TGTGCCAGCAGCTTAGGTGGTAAATACAATGAGCAGTTCTTC. Translating gives CASSLGGKYNEQFF.

This clonotype was counted only a few times. This chain joins TRBV12-3 or TRBV12-4 and TRBJ2-1; 10 positions agree with TRBD2. The ends lost 5 bases at V and 4 bases at J; junction bases unmatched: 8. This CDR3 contains 16 residues. CDR3 in amino acids: CASSGSSGGEYNEQFF. CDR3 in DNA: TGTGCCAGCAGTGGTTCGAGCGGGGGGGAATACAATGAGCAGTTCTTC.

This clonotype was seen a few times. The rearrangement joins TRBV4-1 to TRBJ1-4; D not certain. The CDR3 contains 14 residues. Germline V gene lookup returns CDR1 MGHRA and CDR2 YSYEKL. Trimming stripped 11 bases from V and 7 bases from J, with 20 bases between. The CDR3 DNA reads TGCGCCGCGGCTTCCCGGGGAAGGAGTGAAAAACTGTTTTTT. Translating it yields CAAASRGRSEKLFF.

The rearrangement joins TRBV24-1 to TRBJ2-2; no clear D gene. The germline V and J ends were trimmed by 3 bases and 4 bases, with 11 bases remaining between them. The CDR3 spans 15 residues. The germline V gene encodes CDR1 KGHDR and CDR2 SFDVKD. CDR3 nucleotides: TGTGCCACCAGTGATCCAAGGGCTGTCACCGGGGAGCTGTTTTTT. It encodes CATSDPRAVTGELFF.

Points on this clonotype: An end of the junction does not agree with germline; a read error may underlie this. The chain couples TRBV6-5 to TRBJ2-1, with 8 nucleotides matching TRBD1. The germline V gene encodes CDR1 MNHEY and CDR2 SVGAGI. The CDR3 has 16 residues. Here the CDR3 DNA reads TGTGCTAGCAGATACATTGCGGACAGGGCTGGGAATGAGCAGTTCTTC. Encoded protein: CASRYIADRAGNEQFF.

This clonotype was counted between two and nine times. V gene TRBV10-3 combines with J gene TRBJ1-3, with D uncertain. V was pared by 0 bases and J by 0 bases, with 0 bases between. This CDR3 has 13 residues. Germline V lookup: CDR1 ENHRY, CDR2 SYGVKD. The CDR3 reads CAISESSGNTIYF. The CDR3, as DNA: TGTGCCATCAGTGAGTCCTCTGGAAACACCATATATTTT.

This chain uses TRBV19 with TRBJ1-2, with 9 bases lining up with TRBD1. Germline CDR1 LNHDA, CDR2 SQIVND (reference sequence). The length of the CDR3 is 14 residues. Trimming at V came to 5 bases and at J to 6 bases, leaving 7 bases not matched to a gene. This CDR3 reads CASSALRQGDGYTF. The CDR3 DNA reads as TGTGCCAGTAGTGCCCTTAGACAGGGGGATGGCTACACCTTC. Supplemented by reference TRBV19 and TRBJ1-2, the full variable domain reads DGGITQSPKYLFRKEGQNVTLSCEQNLNHDAMYWYRQDPGQGLRLIYYSQIVNDFQKGDIAEGYSVSREKKESFPLTVTSAQKNPTAFYLCASSALRQGDGYTFGSGTRLTVV.

This clonotype was seen only a few times. The chain links TRBV20-1 to TRBJ2-7, with D possibly TRBD2 on 5 matching bases. Trimming stripped 6 bases from V and 2 bases from J, with 20 bases between. This CDR3 has 15 residues. The germline gives CDR1 DFQATT, CDR2 SNEGSKA (reference sequence). CDR3 nucleotide sequence: TGCAGTGCCCCGGACTTGTATCAAGGAACCTACGAGCAGTACTTC. Translating it yields CSAPDLYQGTYEQYF.

The chain carries TRBV3-1 and TRBJ2-2; D is uncertain. The CDR3 sequence is 14 residues long. Looked up from germline, CDR1 is LGHDT and CDR2 is YNNKEL (reference sequence). V was trimmed by 4 bases and J by 1 base, leaving 7 bases between them. The CDR3 bases are TGTGCCAGCAGCCCAGAGTGGAACACCGGGGAGCTGTTTTTT. Translating it yields CASSPEWNTGELFF.

The chain recombines TRBV18 with TRBJ2-1, with D tentatively TRBD1 or TRBD2 (5 bases each). Germline V gene lookup returns CDR1 KGHSH and CDR2 LQKENI. The CDR3 contains 15 residues. Trimming shortened V by 1 base and J by 7 bases, and 14 bases separated the two germline ends. The CDR3 sequence: CASSPQSGRENEQFF. In nucleotides, the CDR3 is TGTGCCAGCTCACCACAGTCCGGCAGGGAGAATGAGCAGTTCTTC.

This clonotype was seen at least ten times. The junction and the germline gene differ at one end; a read error may be behind it. The chain carries TRBV12-3 or TRBV12-4 and TRBJ1-1; D ambiguous. CDR3 length: 11 amino acids. The CDR3 is CASSLESEVKF. Here the CDR3 DNA reads TGTGCCAGCAGTTTAGAGTCCGAGGTGAAGTTT.

This clonotype has ten or more counts. The chain combines TRBV28 with TRBJ1-6, with a weak D call TRBD1 (6 bases). Germline V gives CDR1 MDHEN, CDR2 SYDVKM. The ends were cut back, 2 bases at V and 5 bases at J, with 10 bases in the middle. The CDR3 is 15 amino acids. This CDR3 is CASSLMGGDNSPLHF. In nucleotides, the CDR3 is TGTGCCAGCAGTTTAATGGGGGGCGATAATTCACCCCTCCACTTT.

This chain connects TRBV7-9 to TRBJ1-6, with D possibly TRBD1 on 5 matching bases. Germline-derived CDR1 and CDR2 are SEHNR and FQNEAQ (reference sequence). This CDR3 region has 15 residues. Trimming removed 4 bases from V and 6 bases from J, with 13 bases in between. The CDR3 DNA reads TGTGCCAGCAGCTACGGGGGTCCTCTTAATTCACCCCTCCACTTT. It yields the protein CASSYGGPLNSPLHF. Full variable domain (remainder filled in from reference TRBV7-9 and TRBJ1-6): DTGVSQNPRHKITKRGQNVTFRCDPISEHNRLYWYRQTLGQGPEFLTYFQNEAQLEKSRLLSDRFSAERPKGSFSTLEIQRTEQGDSAMYLCASSYGGPLNSPLHFGNGTRLTVT.

CDR3 nucleotides: TGTGCCAGTACCTGGACAGCCTTTCAACTATACTACACCTTC. Amino acid sequence: CASTWTAFQLYYTF. The rearrangement joins TRBV19 to TRBJ1-2; a possible D gene is TRBD1 (6 bases). Per germline, CDR1 LNHDA and CDR2 SQIVND (reference sequence). This CDR3 is built from 14 residues. V was trimmed by 7 bases and J by 10 bases, leaving 22 bases between them.

This clonotype was found once. J is TRBJ2-1 and V is TRBV24-1; TRBD2 aligns across 10 bases. The V gene's germline CDR1 is KGHDR and CDR2 SFDVKD. J was trimmed by 6 bases and V by 4 bases; bases with no gene match: 8. This CDR3 has 16 amino acids. The chain's CDR3 is CATSDTSGNTVNEQFF. The CDR3 DNA follows: TGTGCCACCAGTGACACTAGCGGGAATACGGTCAATGAGCAGTTCTTC.

Note on this clonotype: Since the CDR3 does not end with the conserved phenylalanine or tryptophan, this likely comes from a read error. V usage is TRBV20-1 and J usage is TRBJ2-7, with 9 nucleotides matching TRBD2. This CDR3 spans 17 amino acids. J lost 0 bases, V lost 5 bases, and 14 bases had no gene match. Germline CDR1 reads DFQATT; CDR2 reads SNEGSKA (reference sequence). The CDR3 loop is CSAPDGSGRAGSYEQYL. DNA of the CDR3: TGCAGTGCTCCAGACGGTAGCGGGAGAGCAGGCTCCTACGAGCAGTACCTC.

The V call is TRBV20-1, the J call TRBJ1-2, with 10 nucleotides matching TRBD1. Losses at the gene ends were 0 bases for V and 6 bases for J; bases not matched to a gene: 7. Germline-derived CDR1 and CDR2 are DFQATT and SNEGSKA (reference sequence). The CDR3 totals 15 residues. CDR3 amino acids: CSARDLGQGNHGYTF. CDR3 nucleotide sequence: TGCAGTGCTAGAGATCTGGGACAGGGGAACCATGGCTACACCTTC.

This clonotype was counted at least ten times. The chain combines TRBV12-3 or TRBV12-4 with TRBJ1-1; tentative D call: TRBD1 (6 bases). The V gene lost 3 bases and the J gene lost 10 bases, with 15 bases spanning the gap. This CDR3 contains 13 residues. The CDR3 loop is CASSLWDKAGAFF. As DNA, the CDR3 is TGTGCCAGCAGTTTGTGGGACAAGGCTGGAGCTTTCTTT.

The sample holds many counts of this clonotype. The chain combines TRBV10-3 with TRBJ1-2; D call uncertain. V lost 1 base to trimming and J lost 3 bases, with 12 bases between them. Germline CDR1 reads ENHRY; CDR2 reads SYGVKD. This CDR3 is built from 15 residues. The CDR3 here is CAISELVGTYYGYTF. CDR3 in DNA: TGTGCCATCAGTGAGTTGGTGGGAACGTACTATGGCTACACCTTC.

This clonotype has more than one count but fewer than ten. V and J are TRBV7-3 and TRBJ1-1; D ambiguous. The germline V and J ends were trimmed by 5 bases and 4 bases, with 11 bases remaining between them. The CDR3 loop spans 13 amino acids. Germline V lookup: CDR1 SGHTA, CDR2 FQGTGA. DNA of the CDR3: TGTGCCAGCAGCATTTCGGTGCGCACTGAAGCTTTCTTT. Its translation is CASSISVRTEAFF.

This clonotype appeared many times. This chain joins TRBV28 and TRBJ2-7; D is perhaps TRBD2 (7 bases). Deletions cut 6 bases from V and 7 bases from J, with 22 bases between. Looked up from germline, CDR1 is MDHEN and CDR2 is SYDVKM. This CDR3 is built from 15 residues. This CDR3 is CASRDERGGVGEQYF. CDR3 coding DNA: TGTGCCAGCAGGGATGAGAGGGGGGGGGTGGGGGAGCAGTACTTC.

This clonotype has ten or more counts. J is TRBJ2-7 and V is TRBV6-1, with 8 bases fitting TRBD1. J was trimmed by 3 bases and V by 6 bases; bases with no gene match: 4. This CDR3 contains 13 residues. CDR1 MNHNS and CDR2 SASEGT come from the germline V gene. For the CDR3, the DNA is TGTGCCAGCAGGGACAGGGAATACTACGAGCAGTACTTC. Residues: CASRDREYYEQYF.

The CDR3 DNA reads as TGTGCCAGCAGCGCCGCCCTGGACACCGGGGAGCTGTTTTTT. It translates to CASSAALDTGELFF. The V gene is TRBV5-4, the J gene TRBJ2-2, with unresolved D. CDR1 and CDR2 from the germline V gene are SGHNT and YYREEE (reference sequence). The length of the CDR3 is 14 residues. V lost 4 bases and J 3 bases, leaving 10 bases between the germline ends.

This clonotype was detected many times. The chain has TRBV11-2 and TRBJ1-4, with TRBD1 matching 9 bases. In germline, CDR1 is SGHAT, CDR2 FQNNGV. There are 16 residues in the CDR3. Losses at the gene ends were 4 bases for V and 8 bases for J; bases not matched to a gene: 11. The DNA for the CDR3 is TGTGCCAGCAGCTCTTTGAACAGGGGGCGTCGGGAAAAACTGTTTTTT. Its translation: CASSSLNRGRREKLFF.

This clonotype was seen only a few times. This chain uses TRBV29-1 with TRBJ2-7; the D is unclear. This CDR3 region has 12 residues. From germline, CDR1 is SQVTM and CDR2 ANQGSEA. V gave up 6 bases and J gave up 2 bases, with 11 bases separating them. CDR3 residues: CSVAGSTYEQYF. In DNA form, the CDR3 reads TGCAGCGTGGCCGGGTCTACCTACGAGCAGTACTTC.